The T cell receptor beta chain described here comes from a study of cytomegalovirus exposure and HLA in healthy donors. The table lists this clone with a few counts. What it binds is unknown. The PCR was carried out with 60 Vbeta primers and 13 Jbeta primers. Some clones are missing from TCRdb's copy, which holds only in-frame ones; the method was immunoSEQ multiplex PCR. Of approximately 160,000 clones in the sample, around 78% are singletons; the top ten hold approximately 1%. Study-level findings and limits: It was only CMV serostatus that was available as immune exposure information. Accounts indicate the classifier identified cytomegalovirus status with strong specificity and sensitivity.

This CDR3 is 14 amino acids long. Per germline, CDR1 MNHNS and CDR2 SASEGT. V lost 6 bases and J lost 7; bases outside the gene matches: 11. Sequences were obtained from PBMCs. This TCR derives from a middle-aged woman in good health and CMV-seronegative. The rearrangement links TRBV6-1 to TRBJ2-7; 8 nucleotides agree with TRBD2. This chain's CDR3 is CASSPLAEPLEQYF. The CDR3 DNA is TGTGCCAGCAGCCCACTAGCGGAACCCCTTGAGCAGTACTTC.